A selection of T cell receptor beta chains follows, all from one sample in a study of T cells after yellow fever vaccination. TCRdb independently ran MiXCR on the 5' RACE reads; one entry per CDR3 protein. The table records about 370,000 distinct CDR3 sequences, approximately 10% of them present only once. Source: PBMCs, taken on the day of the first yellow fever vaccination. These receptors all stem from a man in his late teens or twenties who received the YFV17D yellow fever vaccine. CDR3s include the opening cysteine and the closing phenylalanine or tryptophan. Fields, in order: clone size, V gene, D gene, J gene, CDR3 protein, CDR3 DNA. D genes are given only for firm matches. Clone size is not always given. Where it is, it says once, few, many or a class for expanded clones.

clone size: -
V gene: TRBV9
D gene: -
J gene: TRBJ2-1
CDR3 protein: CASSASLGEQFF
CDR3 DNA: TGTGCCAGCAGCGCCTCTCTGGGTGAGCAGTTCTTC

clone size: -
V gene: TRBV11-2
D gene: TRBD1
J gene: TRBJ2-2
CDR3 protein: CASSPPGTATGELFF
CDR3 DNA: TGTGCCAGCAGCCCACCCGGGACAGCAACCGGGGAGCTGTTTTTT

clone size: few
V gene: TRBV4-1
D gene: -
J gene: TRBJ1-3
CDR3 protein: CASSRLGSGNTIYF
CDR3 DNA: TGCGCCAGCAGCCGTTTGGGGTCTGGAAACACCATATATTTT

clone size: many
V gene: TRBV7-2
D gene: TRBD1
J gene: TRBJ2-7
CDR3 protein: CASSRDRGTYEQYF
CDR3 DNA: TGTGCCAGCTCCCGGGACAGGGGGACATACGAGCAGTACTTC

clone size: few
V gene: TRBV7-2
D gene: -
J gene: TRBJ1-4
CDR3 protein: CASSWRAGDHEKLFF
CDR3 DNA: TGTGCCAGCAGCTGGAGGGCAGGGGATCATGAAAAACTGTTTTTT

clone size: few
V gene: TRBV4-2
D gene: TRBD2
J gene: TRBJ2-7
CDR3 protein: CASSQGEGSSYEQYF
CDR3 DNA: TGTGCCAGCAGCCAAGGGGAGGGGAGCTCCTACGAGCAGTACTTC

clone size: -
V gene: TRBV6-2/TRBV6-3
D gene: -
J gene: TRBJ2-5
CDR3 protein: CASSYLMGSRETQYF
CDR3 DNA: TGTGCCAGCAGTTACTTGATGGGATCCCGGGAGACCCAGTACTTC

clone size: -
V gene: TRBV11-2
D gene: -
J gene: TRBJ2-1
CDR3 protein: CASSYPARGRNEQFF
CDR3 DNA: TGTGCCAGCAGCTACCCCGCGCGGGGGCGAAATGAGCAGTTCTTC

clone size: -
V gene: TRBV5-1
D gene: -
J gene: TRBJ2-1
CDR3 protein: CASSGPGVGSYNEQFF
CDR3 DNA: TGCGCCAGCAGCGGTCCGGGAGTAGGTTCCTACAATGAGCAGTTCTTC

clone size: -
V gene: TRBV19
D gene: TRBD1
J gene: TRBJ1-1
CDR3 protein: CASSINPTGTSNTEAFF
CDR3 DNA: TGTGCCAGTAGTATAAATCCGACAGGGACTTCGAACACTGAAGCTTTCTTT

clone size: few
V gene: TRBV25-1
D gene: -
J gene: TRBJ1-2
CDR3 protein: CASSPVSRDHGYTF
CDR3 DNA: TGTGCCAGCAGTCCGGTGAGCCGGGACCATGGCTACACCTTC

clone size: -
V gene: TRBV7-9
D gene: -
J gene: TRBJ2-5
CDR3 protein: CASSSSIQETQYF
CDR3 DNA: TGTGCCAGCAGCTCCAGTATCCAAGAGACCCAGTACTTC

clone size: -
V gene: TRBV28
D gene: -
J gene: TRBJ1-2
CDR3 protein: CASSLHRLGDPYGYTF
CDR3 DNA: TGTGCCAGCAGTTTACATCGTCTGGGGGACCCCTATGGCTACACCTTC

clone size: few
V gene: TRBV15
D gene: TRBD2
J gene: TRBJ2-1
CDR3 protein: CATSAMVAGGNEQFF
CDR3 DNA: TGTGCCACCAGCGCGATGGTAGCGGGGGGCAATGAGCAGTTCTTC

clone size: many
V gene: TRBV18
D gene: -
J gene: TRBJ2-7
CDR3 protein: CASSPDVGPYEQYF
CDR3 DNA: TGTGCCAGCTCACCCGACGTCGGCCCCTACGAGCAGTACTTC

clone size: few
V gene: TRBV7-6
D gene: -
J gene: TRBJ1-6
CDR3 protein: CASSPWDTIGSPLHF
CDR3 DNA: TGTGCCAGCAGCCCCTGGGACACCATCGGCTCACCCCTCCACTTT

clone size: few
V gene: TRBV5-1
D gene: -
J gene: TRBJ1-1
CDR3 protein: CASKQTVGDTEAFF
CDR3 DNA: TGCGCCAGCAAGCAGACAGTGGGGGACACTGAAGCTTTCTTT

clone size: -
V gene: TRBV29-1
D gene: TRBD1
J gene: TRBJ1-2
CDR3 protein: CSVDGQDMNGYTF
CDR3 DNA: TGCAGCGTTGATGGACAGGACATGAATGGCTACACCTTC

clone size: -
V gene: TRBV5-1
D gene: -
J gene: TRBJ2-7
CDR3 protein: CASSLGINDEQYF
CDR3 DNA: TGCGCCAGCAGCTTGGGGATCAATGACGAGCAGTACTTC

clone size: many
V gene: TRBV11-2
D gene: -
J gene: TRBJ2-3
CDR3 protein: CASSLGGGVRGSTDTQYF
CDR3 DNA: TGTGCCAGCAGCTTAGGGGGCGGGGTGAGGGGGAGCACAGATACGCAGTATTTT

clone size: few
V gene: TRBV7-9
D gene: -
J gene: TRBJ1-4
CDR3 protein: CASSPTGKNEKLFF
CDR3 DNA: TGTGCCAGCAGCCCAACAGGGAAAAACGAAAAACTGTTTTTT

clone size: -
V gene: TRBV7-2
D gene: -
J gene: TRBJ2-3
CDR3 protein: CASSQAWRAGSDTQYF
CDR3 DNA: TGTGCCAGCAGCCAGGCTTGGAGGGCTGGTAGCGATACGCAGTATTTT

clone size: -
V gene: TRBV10-3
D gene: TRBD1
J gene: TRBJ1-5
CDR3 protein: CAITGQANQPQHF
CDR3 DNA: TGTGCCATCACCGGACAGGCTAATCAGCCCCAGCATTTT

clone size: few
V gene: TRBV12-3/TRBV12-4
D gene: TRBD2
J gene: TRBJ2-5
CDR3 protein: CASRGGGVGETQYF
CDR3 DNA: TGTGCCAGCAGGGGGGGAGGGGTTGGAGAGACCCAGTACTTC

clone size: -
V gene: TRBV27
D gene: TRBD2
J gene: TRBJ2-3
CDR3 protein: CASSIQLAGGPTDTQYF
CDR3 DNA: TGTGCCAGCAGTATACAACTAGCGGGGGGACCGACAGATACGCAGTATTTT

clone size: few
V gene: TRBV10-3
D gene: TRBD1
J gene: TRBJ1-6
CDR3 protein: CAISRDRAYNSPLHF
CDR3 DNA: TGTGCCATCAGTCGGGACAGGGCGTATAATTCACCCCTCCACTTT

clone size: -
V gene: TRBV11-2
D gene: -
J gene: TRBJ1-1
CDR3 protein: CASSLTTYNTEAFF
CDR3 DNA: TGTGCCAGCAGCTTAACGACCTATAACACTGAAGCTTTCTTT

clone size: -
V gene: TRBV6-2/TRBV6-3
D gene: -
J gene: TRBJ2-2
CDR3 protein: CASSYSITAGELFF
CDR3 DNA: TGTGCCAGCAGTTACTCGATTACTGCCGGGGAGCTGTTTTTT

clone size: many
V gene: TRBV5-6
D gene: -
J gene: TRBJ2-1
CDR3 protein: CASSFPGGFASPYNEQFF
CDR3 DNA: TGTGCCAGCAGCTTTCCAGGAGGCTTCGCCTCCCCCTACAATGAGCAGTTCTTC

clone size: -
V gene: TRBV5-1
D gene: TRBD2
J gene: TRBJ2-7
CDR3 protein: CASSLEASGGAEQYF
CDR3 DNA: TGCGCCAGCAGCTTGGAGGCTAGCGGGGGGGCCGAGCAGTACTTC

clone size: -
V gene: TRBV4-3
D gene: TRBD2
J gene: TRBJ2-1
CDR3 protein: CASSRAGGDNEQFF
CDR3 DNA: TGCGCCAGCAGTAGGGCGGGGGGGGACAATGAGCAGTTCTTC

clone size: -
V gene: TRBV30
D gene: -
J gene: TRBJ1-4
CDR3 protein: CAWSKGSDEKLFF
CDR3 DNA: TGTGCCTGGAGTAAGGGATCGGATGAAAAACTGTTTTTT

clone size: -
V gene: TRBV20-1
D gene: -
J gene: TRBJ2-1
CDR3 protein: CSANRGGSGVF
CDR3 DNA: TGCAGTGCTAACAGGGGGGGCTCAGGGGTCTTC

clone size: -
V gene: TRBV20-1
D gene: -
J gene: TRBJ2-3
CDR3 protein: CSARTPTSTDTQYF
CDR3 DNA: TGCAGTGCTAGGACACCGACTAGCACAGATACGCAGTATTTT

clone size: few
V gene: TRBV29-1
D gene: -
J gene: TRBJ2-7
CDR3 protein: CSVRQAAGEQYF
CDR3 DNA: TGCAGCGTACGACAGGCGGCGGGAGAGCAGTACTTC

clone size: -
V gene: TRBV7-7
D gene: -
J gene: TRBJ2-5
CDR3 protein: CASSLFGGLAETQYF
CDR3 DNA: TGTGCTAGCAGCTTATTCGGGGGGCTGGCTGAGACCCAGTACTTC

clone size: -
V gene: TRBV7-9
D gene: TRBD1
J gene: TRBJ1-5
CDR3 protein: CASSLTGGYSNQPQHF
CDR3 DNA: TGTGCCAGCAGCCTGACAGGGGGTTATAGCAATCAGCCCCAGCATTTT

clone size: few
V gene: TRBV5-1
D gene: -
J gene: TRBJ2-1
CDR3 protein: CASSSIWGAYNEQFF
CDR3 DNA: TGCGCCAGCAGCTCCATTTGGGGGGCCTACAATGAGCAGTTCTTC

clone size: -
V gene: TRBV4-1
D gene: -
J gene: TRBJ1-3
CDR3 protein: CASSHPPGINSGNTIYF
CDR3 DNA: TGCGCCAGCAGCCATCCACCGGGAATAAACTCTGGAAACACCATATATTTT

clone size: -
V gene: TRBV5-1
D gene: -
J gene: TRBJ1-5
CDR3 protein: CASSLDGTHQPQHF
CDR3 DNA: TGCGCCAGCAGCTTGGACGGAACTCATCAGCCCCAGCATTTT

clone size: -
V gene: TRBV4-2
D gene: TRBD1
J gene: TRBJ1-6
CDR3 protein: CASSQRGGGQVNSPLHF
CDR3 DNA: TGTGCCAGCAGCCAAAGGGGCGGGGGACAGGTCAATTCACCCCTCCACTTT

clone size: many
V gene: TRBV7-9
D gene: -
J gene: TRBJ1-1
CDR3 protein: CASSPHNSGNTEAFF
CDR3 DNA: TGTGCCAGCAGCCCTCATAATAGCGGGAACACTGAAGCTTTCTTT

clone size: many
V gene: TRBV7-3
D gene: -
J gene: TRBJ1-6
CDR3 protein: CASSPGLSQNSPLHF
CDR3 DNA: TGTGCCAGCAGTCCTGGGCTATCCCAGAATTCACCCCTCCACTTT

clone size: few
V gene: TRBV12-3/TRBV12-4
D gene: -
J gene: TRBJ1-2
CDR3 protein: CASRQKRERGSGYTF
CDR3 DNA: TGTGCCAGCAGACAAAAGCGGGAGAGAGGCTCGGGCTACACCTTC

clone size: -
V gene: TRBV12-3/TRBV12-4
D gene: -
J gene: TRBJ1-5
CDR3 protein: CASSLSAAGQPQHF
CDR3 DNA: TGTGCCAGCAGTTTATCGGCAGCCGGTCAGCCCCAGCATTTT

clone size: few
V gene: TRBV5-5
D gene: -
J gene: TRBJ1-1
CDR3 protein: CASSLIYTEAFF
CDR3 DNA: TGTGCCAGCAGCTTGATTTACACTGAAGCTTTCTTT

clone size: -
V gene: TRBV4-1
D gene: -
J gene: TRBJ2-1
CDR3 protein: CASSQDNLNEQFF
CDR3 DNA: TGCGCCAGCAGCCAAGATAACCTTAATGAGCAGTTCTTC

clone size: many
V gene: TRBV18
D gene: -
J gene: TRBJ2-5
CDR3 protein: CASSPAAEGTQYF
CDR3 DNA: TGTGCCAGCTCACCGGCCGCGGAAGGGACCCAGTACTTC

clone size: -
V gene: TRBV7-2
D gene: TRBD1
J gene: TRBJ2-7
CDR3 protein: CASSIRDSFSYEQYF
CDR3 DNA: TGTGCCAGCAGCATCCGGGACAGTTTCTCCTACGAGCAGTACTTC

clone size: -
V gene: TRBV7-9
D gene: -
J gene: TRBJ2-1
CDR3 protein: CASSLAGAEPYNEQFF
CDR3 DNA: TGTGCCAGCAGCTTAGCGGGTGCGGAGCCCTACAATGAGCAGTTCTTC

clone size: -
V gene: TRBV4-1
D gene: -
J gene: TRBJ2-3
CDR3 protein: CASSQVRAGATDTQYF
CDR3 DNA: TGCGCCAGCAGCCAAGTGCGCGCGGGGGCCACAGATACGCAGTATTTT

clone size: few
V gene: TRBV6-5
D gene: -
J gene: TRBJ2-7
CDR3 protein: CASSYVTSLYEQYF
CDR3 DNA: TGTGCCAGCAGTTATGTAACATCGCTCTACGAGCAGTACTTC

clone size: -
V gene: TRBV18
D gene: -
J gene: TRBJ1-6
CDR3 protein: CASSPRGGELGSPLHF
CDR3 DNA: TGTGCCAGCTCACCCCGGGGAGGGGAGTTGGGATCACCCCTCCACTTT

clone size: -
V gene: TRBV18
D gene: -
J gene: TRBJ1-4
CDR3 protein: CASSRTQVGEKLFF
CDR3 DNA: TGTGCCAGCTCCCGAACTCAGGTTGGCGAAAAACTGTTTTTT

clone size: few
V gene: TRBV12-3/TRBV12-4
D gene: TRBD1
J gene: TRBJ1-6
CDR3 protein: CASSRQGAYSPLHF
CDR3 DNA: TGTGCCAGCAGCCGACAGGGGGCGTATTCACCCCTCCACTTT

clone size: -
V gene: TRBV2
D gene: -
J gene: TRBJ2-6
CDR3 protein: CASSPRWTGANVLTF
CDR3 DNA: TGTGCCAGCAGTCCCCGGTGGACTGGGGCCAACGTCCTGACTTTC

clone size: -
V gene: TRBV18
D gene: -
J gene: TRBJ2-3
CDR3 protein: CASSPPREGRYTDTQYF
CDR3 DNA: TGTGCCAGCTCACCCCCCAGAGAGGGGAGATACACAGATACGCAGTATTTT